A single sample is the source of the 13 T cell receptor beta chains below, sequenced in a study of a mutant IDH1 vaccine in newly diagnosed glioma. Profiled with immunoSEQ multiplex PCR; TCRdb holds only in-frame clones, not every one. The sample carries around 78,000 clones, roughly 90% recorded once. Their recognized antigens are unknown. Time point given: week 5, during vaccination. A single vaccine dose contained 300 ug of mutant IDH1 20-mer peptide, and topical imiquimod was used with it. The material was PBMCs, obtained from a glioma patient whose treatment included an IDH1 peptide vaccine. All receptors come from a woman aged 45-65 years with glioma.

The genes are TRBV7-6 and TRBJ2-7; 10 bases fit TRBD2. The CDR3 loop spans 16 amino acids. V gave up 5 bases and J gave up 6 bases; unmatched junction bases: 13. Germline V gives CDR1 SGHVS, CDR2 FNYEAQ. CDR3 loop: CASSQWASGRGSEQYF. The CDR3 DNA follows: TGTGCCAGCAGCCAATGGGCTAGCGGGAGAGGGTCCGAGCAGTACTTC.

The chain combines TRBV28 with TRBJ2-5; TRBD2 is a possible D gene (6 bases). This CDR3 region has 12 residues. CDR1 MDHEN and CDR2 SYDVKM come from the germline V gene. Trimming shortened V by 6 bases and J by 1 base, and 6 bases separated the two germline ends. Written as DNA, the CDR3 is TGTGCCAGCAGGGGGGGCCAAGAGACCCAGTACTTC. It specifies CASRGGQETQYF. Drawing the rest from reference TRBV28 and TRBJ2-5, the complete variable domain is DVKVTQSSRYLVKRTGEKVFLECVQDMDHENMFWYRQDPGLGLRLIYFSYDVKMKEKGDIPEGYSVSREKKERFSLILESASTNQTSMYLCASRGGQETQYFGPGTRLLVL.

The CDR3 spells CASNRQGSSYEQYF. CDR3 DNA: TGTGCCAGTAACCGGCAGGGGAGCTCCTACGAGCAGTACTTC. The chain recombines TRBV19 with TRBJ2-7; D perhaps matches TRBD1 (6 bases). CDR3 length equals 14 residues. Germline assignment: CDR1 LNHDA and CDR2 SQIVND (reference sequence). Trimming cost V 7 bases and J 0 bases, with 13 bases left between them.

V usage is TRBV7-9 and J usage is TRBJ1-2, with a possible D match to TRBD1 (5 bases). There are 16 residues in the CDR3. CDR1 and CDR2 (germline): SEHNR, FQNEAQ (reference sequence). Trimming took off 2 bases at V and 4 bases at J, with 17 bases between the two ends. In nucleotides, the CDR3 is TGTGCCAGCAGCTTACTGGGGCCTGGGACGCGCTATGGCTACACCTTC. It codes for CASSLLGPGTRYGYTF.

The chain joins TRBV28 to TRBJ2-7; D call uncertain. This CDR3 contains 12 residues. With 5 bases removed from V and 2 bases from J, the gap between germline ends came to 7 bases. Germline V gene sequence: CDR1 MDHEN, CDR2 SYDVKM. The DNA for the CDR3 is TGTGCCAGCAGTAACAGTCCCTACGAGCAGTACTTC. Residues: CASSNSPYEQYF.

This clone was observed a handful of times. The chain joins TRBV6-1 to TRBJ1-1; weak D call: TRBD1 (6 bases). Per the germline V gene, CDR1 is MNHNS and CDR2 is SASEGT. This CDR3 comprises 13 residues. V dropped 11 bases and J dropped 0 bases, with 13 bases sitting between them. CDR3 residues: CALGQLLNTEAFF. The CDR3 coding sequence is TGTGCCCTTGGACAGCTACTGAACACTGAAGCTTTCTTT.

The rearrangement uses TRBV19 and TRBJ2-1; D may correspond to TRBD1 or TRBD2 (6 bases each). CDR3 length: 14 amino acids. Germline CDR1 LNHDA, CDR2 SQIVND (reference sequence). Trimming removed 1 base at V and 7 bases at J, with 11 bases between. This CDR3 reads CASSIVGGGNEQFF. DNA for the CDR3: TGTGCCAGTAGTATAGTAGGAGGGGGGAATGAGCAGTTCTTC.

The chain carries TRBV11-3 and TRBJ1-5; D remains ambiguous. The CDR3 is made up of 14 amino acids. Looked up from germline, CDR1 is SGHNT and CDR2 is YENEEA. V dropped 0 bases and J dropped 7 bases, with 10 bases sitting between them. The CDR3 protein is CASSLEVRKQPQHF. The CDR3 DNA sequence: TGTGCCAGCAGCTTAGAGGTCCGGAAGCAGCCCCAGCATTTT. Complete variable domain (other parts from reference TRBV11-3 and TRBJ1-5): EAGVVQSPRYKIIEKKQPVAFWCNPISGHNTLYWYLQNLGQGPELLIRYENEEAVDDSQLPKDRFSAERLKGVDSTLKIQPAELGDSAVYLCASSLEVRKQPQHFGDGTRLSIL.

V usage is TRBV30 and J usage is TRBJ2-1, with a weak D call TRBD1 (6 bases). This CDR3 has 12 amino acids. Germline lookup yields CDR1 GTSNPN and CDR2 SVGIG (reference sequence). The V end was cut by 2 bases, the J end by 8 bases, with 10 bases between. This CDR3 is CAWSRAGDEQFF. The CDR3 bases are TGTGCCTGGAGTAGGGCAGGGGATGAGCAGTTCTTC.

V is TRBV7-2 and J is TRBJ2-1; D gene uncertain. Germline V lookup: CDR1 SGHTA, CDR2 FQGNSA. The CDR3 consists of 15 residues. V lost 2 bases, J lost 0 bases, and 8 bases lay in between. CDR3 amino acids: CASSLRRASYNEQFF. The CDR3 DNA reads TGTGCCAGCAGCTTACGCCGGGCCTCCTACAATGAGCAGTTCTTC.

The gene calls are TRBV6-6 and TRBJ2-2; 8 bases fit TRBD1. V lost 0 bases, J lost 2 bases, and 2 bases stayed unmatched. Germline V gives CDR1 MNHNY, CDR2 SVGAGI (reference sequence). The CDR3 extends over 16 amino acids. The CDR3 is CASSYSQGANTGELFF. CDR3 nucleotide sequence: TGTGCCAGCAGTTACTCCCAGGGGGCTAACACCGGGGAGCTGTTTTTT.

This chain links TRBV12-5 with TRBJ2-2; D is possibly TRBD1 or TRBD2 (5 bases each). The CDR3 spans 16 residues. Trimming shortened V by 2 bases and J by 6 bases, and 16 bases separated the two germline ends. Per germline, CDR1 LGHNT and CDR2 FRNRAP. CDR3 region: CASGLRDRGLPGELFF. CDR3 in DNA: TGTGCTAGTGGTTTGAGGGACCGAGGATTGCCCGGGGAGCTGTTTTTT.

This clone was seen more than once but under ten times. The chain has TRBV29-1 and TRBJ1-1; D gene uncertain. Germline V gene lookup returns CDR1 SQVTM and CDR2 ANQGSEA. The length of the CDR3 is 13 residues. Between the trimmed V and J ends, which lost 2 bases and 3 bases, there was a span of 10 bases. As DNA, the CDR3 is TGCAGCGTTGAAAGGTCCGGGGACACTGAAGCTTTCTTT. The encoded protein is CSVERSGDTEAFF.